The sequence of this T cell receptor beta chain was determined in a study of blood T cell repertoires in COVID-19. Across the whole study: There were acute and convalescent COVID-19 samples, and they came from the United States, Italy and Spain.

The protocol was immunoSEQ multiplex PCR, while the TCRdb copy is restricted to in-frame clones and leaves out a portion. The sample lists approximately 210,000 clones; about four fifths were seen once. V was shortened by 0 bases and J by 2 bases, with 11 bases between the two germline ends. This CDR3 has 15 amino acids. Germline lookup yields CDR1 SGHRS and CDR2 YFSETQ. The gene calls are TRBV5-1 and TRBJ1-2; the D is unclear. Sequencing was performed on peripheral blood. The TCR was taken from a woman older than 75 with COVID-19, enrolled during active disease. CDR3 in amino acids: CASSLDAVPNYGYTF. CDR3 nucleotides: TGCGCCAGCAGCTTGGATGCAGTGCCCAACTATGGCTACACCTTC.